This passage covers 13 T cell receptor beta chains from one sample sequenced in a study of graft-versus-host responses after intestinal transplantation. For these TCRs, the target antigens are not known. Profiled with immunoSEQ multiplex PCR; TCRdb holds only in-frame clones, not every one. The sample records fewer than 50,000 clones, approximately 84% being singletons. The sequences come from unstimulated CD4+ T cells sorted from spleen or lymph node cells, collected before transplant. Every receptor here comes from a human donor who was the organ donor for an intestinal transplant.

The chain is built from TRBV9 and TRBJ2-1; 7 bases agree with TRBD2. The CDR3 sequence is 15 residues long. Unmatched junction bases numbered 12, after V lost 3 bases and J lost 9 bases. Germline values: CDR1 SGDLS, CDR2 YYNGEE. CDR3 in amino acids: CASSAVGTTTFEQFF. CDR3 nucleotides: TGTGCCAGCAGCGCCGTTGGGACTACGACTTTTGAGCAGTTCTTC.

The V call is TRBV5-1, the J call TRBJ2-1, with 8 bases matching TRBD2. There are 18 residues in the CDR3. V dropped 2 bases and J dropped 7; count of bases not matched to a gene: 17. Looked up from germline, CDR1 is SGHRS and CDR2 is YFSETQ. This CDR3 is CASSFFPSGAGVWNEQFF. As DNA, the CDR3 is TGCGCCAGCAGCTTCTTCCCAAGCGGAGCGGGAGTGTGGAATGAGCAGTTCTTC.

The chain recombines TRBV25-1 with TRBJ1-6; D uncertain. From germline, CDR1 is MGHDK and CDR2 SYGVNS. V lost 4 bases, J lost 7 bases, and 17 bases lay in between. The CDR3 runs to 16 residues. DNA for the CDR3: TGTGCCAGCAGTGCTTTAGGGATTACTCCCAATTCACCCCTCCACTTT. Translation gives CASSALGITPNSPLHF.

The rearrangement joins TRBV13 to TRBJ2-7, with D perhaps assigned TRBD1 or TRBD2 (7 bases each). The CDR3 runs to 16 residues. The V gene lost 5 bases and the J gene lost 2 bases, with 19 bases spanning the gap. The germline gives CDR1 PRHDT, CDR2 FYEKMQ (reference sequence). CDR3 protein: CASSPRPGGGPYEQYF. CDR3 bases: TGTGCCAGCAGCCCCAGGCCAGGGGGGGGCCCCTACGAGCAGTACTTC.

The chain has TRBV7-2 and TRBJ1-4, with D tentatively TRBD1 (5 bases). CDR1 SGHTA and CDR2 FQGNSA come from the germline V gene. V was pared by 5 bases and J by 4 bases, with 5 bases between. The CDR3 is 12 amino acids. In DNA, the CDR3 is TGTGCCAGCAGCGGACATAATGAAAAACTGTTTTTT. Its translation: CASSGHNEKLFF.

This clone occurred once. The V gene is TRBV15, the J gene TRBJ2-3; D is unclear. Germline V gives CDR1 LNHNV, CDR2 YYDKDF (reference sequence). Trimming shortened V by 0 bases and J by 4 bases, and 5 bases separated the two germline ends. The CDR3 is 13 residues long. The CDR3, as DNA: TGTGCCACCAGCAGAGATACGGCAGATACGCAGTATTTT. The encoded protein is CATSRDTADTQYF.

Only one count was recorded for this clone. The V gene is TRBV27, the J gene TRBJ2-2; the D gene is possibly TRBD1 (6 bases). Trimming took 3 bases from V and 0 from J, leaving 14 bases between them. The CDR3 spans 17 residues. The germline V gene has CDR1 MNHEY and CDR2 SMNVEV (reference sequence). The CDR3 loop reads CASSFSLGAANTGELFF. The CDR3 DNA is TGTGCCAGCAGTTTCTCCTTGGGGGCAGCGAACACCGGGGAGCTGTTTTTT.

This chain links TRBV18 with TRBJ2-1; TRBD2 aligns across 8 bases. Germline trimming cut 4 bases from V and 4 bases from J; bases unmatched to any gene: 9. The CDR3 totals 16 residues. Germline V gives CDR1 KGHSH, CDR2 LQKENI. CDR3: CASSQTGTRFYNEQFF. DNA for the CDR3: TGTGCCAGCTCACAAACCGGGACTAGATTTTACAATGAGCAGTTCTTC.

The V call is TRBV30, the J call TRBJ2-3; D possibly corresponds to TRBD2 (5 bases). Germline lookup yields CDR1 GTSNPN and CDR2 SVGIG (reference sequence). The V end was cut by 3 bases, the J end by 4 bases, with 14 bases between. CDR3 length: 14 residues. This CDR3 reads CAWSPIGLPDTQYF. The CDR3 nucleotides read TGTGCCTGGAGCCCCATCGGACTCCCAGATACGCAGTATTTT. Together with reference TRBV30 and TRBJ2-3, the CDR3 gives the full variable domain: SQTIHQWPATLVQPVGSPLSLECTVEGTSNPNLYWYRQAAGRGLQLLFYSVGIGQISSEVPQNLSASRPQDRQFILSSKKLLLSDSGFYLCAWSPIGLPDTQYFGPGTRLTVL.

This clone appeared once. The rearrangement uses TRBV6-1 and TRBJ2-7; TRBD2 matches 16 bases. The CDR3 is 15 amino acids. CDR1 is MNHNS and CDR2 is SASEGT in the germline V gene. Germline trimming cut 3 bases from V and 4 bases from J; bases unmatched to any gene: 0. The CDR3 reads CASSEGLAGGYEQYF. Written as DNA, the CDR3 is TGTGCCAGCAGTGAGGGACTAGCGGGAGGGTACGAGCAGTACTTC.

This clone showed up just once. The J gene is TRBJ2-5, the V gene TRBV5-1; no reliable D call. The germline CDR1 and CDR2 sequences are SGHRS and YFSETQ. V lost 1 base, J lost 5 bases, and 9 bases lay in between. This CDR3 is 13 amino acids long. In nucleotides, the CDR3 is TGCGCCAGCAGCTTGATTAGCCTCGAGACCCAGTACTTC. This sequence encodes CASSLISLETQYF.

This clone was counted a few times. V gene TRBV7-2 combines with J gene TRBJ2-7, with D perhaps TRBD2 (5 bases). V lost 5 bases and J 2 bases, leaving 10 bases between the germline ends. Germline loops: CDR1 SGHTA, CDR2 FQGNSA. CDR3 size: 13 residues. CDR3 amino acids: CASSPDGAYEQYF. The CDR3 DNA reads TGTGCCAGCAGCCCCGACGGGGCCTACGAGCAGTACTTC.

A single count supports this clone. The junction departs from the called germline gene at one end, perhaps through a read error. V and J are TRBV6-1 and TRBJ2-5; D might be TRBD2 (6 bases). CDR1 and CDR2 from the germline V gene are MNHNS and SASEGT. This CDR3 is built from 14 residues. The CDR3 is CAISEAGGSGTQYF. The CDR3 coding sequence is TGTGCCATCAGTGAGGCCGGGGGAAGCGGGACCCAGTACTTC.